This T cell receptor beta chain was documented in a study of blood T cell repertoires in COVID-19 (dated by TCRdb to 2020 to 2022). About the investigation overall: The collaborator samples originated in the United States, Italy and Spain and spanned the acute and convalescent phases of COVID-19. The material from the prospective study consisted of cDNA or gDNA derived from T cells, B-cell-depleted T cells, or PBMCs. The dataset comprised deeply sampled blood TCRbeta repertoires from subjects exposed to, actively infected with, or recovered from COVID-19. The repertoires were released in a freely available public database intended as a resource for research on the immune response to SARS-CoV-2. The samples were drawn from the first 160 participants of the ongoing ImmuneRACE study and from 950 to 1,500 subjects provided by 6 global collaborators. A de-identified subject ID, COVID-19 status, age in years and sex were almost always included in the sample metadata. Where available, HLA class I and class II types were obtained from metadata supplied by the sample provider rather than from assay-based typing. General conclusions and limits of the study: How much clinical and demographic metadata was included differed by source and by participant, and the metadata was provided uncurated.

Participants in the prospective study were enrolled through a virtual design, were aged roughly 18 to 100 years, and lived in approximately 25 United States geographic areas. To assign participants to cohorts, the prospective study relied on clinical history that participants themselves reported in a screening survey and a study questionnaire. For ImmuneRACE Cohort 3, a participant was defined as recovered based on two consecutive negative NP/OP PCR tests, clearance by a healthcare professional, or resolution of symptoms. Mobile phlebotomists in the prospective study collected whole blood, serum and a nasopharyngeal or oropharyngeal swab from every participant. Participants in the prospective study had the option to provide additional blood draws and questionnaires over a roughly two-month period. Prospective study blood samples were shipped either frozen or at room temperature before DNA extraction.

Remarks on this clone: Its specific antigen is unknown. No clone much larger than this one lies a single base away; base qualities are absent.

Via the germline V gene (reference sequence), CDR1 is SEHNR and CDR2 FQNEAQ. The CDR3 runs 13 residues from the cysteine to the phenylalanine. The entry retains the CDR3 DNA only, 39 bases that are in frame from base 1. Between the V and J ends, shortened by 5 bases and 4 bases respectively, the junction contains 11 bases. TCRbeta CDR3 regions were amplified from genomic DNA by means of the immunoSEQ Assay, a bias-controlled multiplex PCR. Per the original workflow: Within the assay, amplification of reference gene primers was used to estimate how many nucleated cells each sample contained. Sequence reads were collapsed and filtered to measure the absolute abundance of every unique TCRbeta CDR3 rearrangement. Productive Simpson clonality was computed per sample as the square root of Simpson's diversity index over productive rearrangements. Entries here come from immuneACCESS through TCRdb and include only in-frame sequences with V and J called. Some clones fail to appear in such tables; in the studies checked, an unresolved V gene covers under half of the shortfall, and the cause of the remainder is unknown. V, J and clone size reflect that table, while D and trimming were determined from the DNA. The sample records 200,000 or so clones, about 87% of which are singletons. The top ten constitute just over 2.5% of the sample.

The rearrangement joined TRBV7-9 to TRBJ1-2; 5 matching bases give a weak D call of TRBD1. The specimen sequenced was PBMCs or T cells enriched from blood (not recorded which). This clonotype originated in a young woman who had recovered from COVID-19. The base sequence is TGTGCCAGCAGCCTCAGGGTCCTCTATGGCTACACCTTC. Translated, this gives CASSLRVLYGYTF.